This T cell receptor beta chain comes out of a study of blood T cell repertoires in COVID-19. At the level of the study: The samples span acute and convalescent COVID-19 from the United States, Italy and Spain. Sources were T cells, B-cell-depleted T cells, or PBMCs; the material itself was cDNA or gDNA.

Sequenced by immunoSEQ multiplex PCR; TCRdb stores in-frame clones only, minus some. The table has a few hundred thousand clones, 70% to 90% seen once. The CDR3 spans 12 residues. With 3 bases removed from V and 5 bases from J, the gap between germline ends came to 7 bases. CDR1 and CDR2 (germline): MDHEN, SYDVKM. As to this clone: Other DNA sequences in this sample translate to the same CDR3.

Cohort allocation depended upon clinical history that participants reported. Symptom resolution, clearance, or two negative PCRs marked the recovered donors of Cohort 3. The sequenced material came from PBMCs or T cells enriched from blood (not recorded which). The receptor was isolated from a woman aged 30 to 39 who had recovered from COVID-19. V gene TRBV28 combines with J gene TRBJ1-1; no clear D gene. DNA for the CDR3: TGTGCCAGCAGTTTTCGAGGTACTGAAGCTTTCTTT. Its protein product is CASSFRGTEAFF. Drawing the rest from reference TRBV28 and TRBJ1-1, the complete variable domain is DVKVTQSSRYLVKRTGEKVFLECVQDMDHENMFWYRQDPGLGLRLIYFSYDVKMKEKGDIPEGYSVSREKKERFSLILESASTNQTSMYLCASSFRGTEAFFGQGTRLTVV.